This TCR beta chain appears in the sequencing data of a study of T cell repertoires in cytomegalovirus infection. Overall study context: Carrying CMV and the relevant HLA type showed in public TCR beta signatures. General observations from the study: Adding up the frequency of public TCR beta families identified people who carried CMV plus the relevant HLA. HLA-C-restricted CMV-specific TCR beta clonotypes were dominant in the ex vivo response.

This clonotype has a count of ten or more. Antigen: not known. TCRdb re-derived calls from the reads in MiXCR, one entry per CDR3 protein. The sample carries about 150,000 distinct CDR3 sequences, 23% recorded once. Looked up from germline, CDR1 is MNHEY and CDR2 is SVGAGI. V shed 3 bases and J shed 1 base, with 15 bases lying between them. The CDR3 is made up of 16 amino acids. The receptor was derived from a human donor in good health (CMV status not recorded). Some clones in this sample may be carry-over from other donors' samples. Specimen: PBMCs. The chain employs TRBV6-5 and TRBJ1-1, with D tentatively TRBD1 (6 bases). This CDR3 reads CASSYSIQGANTEAFF. CDR3 coding DNA: TGTGCCAGCAGTTATTCAATACAGGGAGCGAACACTGAAGCTTTCTTT.